The entry that follows covers one T cell receptor beta chain sequence. This clone was counted a single time. This receptor's antigen is unknown. Nothing much larger sits one base from this clone, and base qualities are not available. The cohort was made up of roughly 670 healthy bone marrow donors. All cohort members were sampled while nominally healthy, although unrecorded immune exposures were likely present. The donor was CMV seropositive and belonged to the group of a few hundred seropositive cohort members. A peripheral blood sample was provided by each donor, and peripheral blood mononuclear cells were used for TCR beta sequencing. Genomic DNA extraction from the blood cell samples was performed with the Qiagen DNeasy Blood Extraction Kit. The CDR3, cysteine through phenylalanine, is 14 amino acids long. Solely the CDR3 DNA is kept, with 42 bases framed from the first base. At the junction V is shortened by 1 base and J by 5 bases, with 11 bases in between. Taken from the germline V gene, the CDR1 and CDR2 loops are SGHTA and FQGNSA.

This sample stems from a study of cytomegalovirus exposure and HLA in healthy donors (dated 2017 in TCRdb). About the full investigation: An earlier analysis of approximately 550 of the donors reported 250 to 300 Gb of sequence data and 100 million to 140 million unique TCR beta sequences from about 200 million T cells. Approximately 310 gigabases of sequencing data and around 85 million unique TCR sequences made up an early release that covered fewer than 650 HLA-typed donors. Among the roughly 390 genotyped donors, about 83% belonged to the genetic ancestry cluster associated with self-reported Caucasian donors. The study was designed to test whether signatures of past pathogen exposure could be identified by cataloging public T cell receptors. The study used immunosequencing to profile the T cell repertoires of 666 subjects and linked those repertoires to cytomegalovirus serostatus. Along with the roughly 670-subject first cohort, a separate validation cohort of over a hundred different subjects was used. High-throughput TCR immunosequencing, statistical association of individual TCRs with disease status, and machine learning were combined to predict cytomegalovirus infection status. To study patterns of TCR occurrence, a later analysis re-analyzed previously published TCR beta repertoires from more than 550 donors and added high-resolution HLA genotyping. In the later analysis, no new phenotypic data were used to find candidate immune exposures; instead, reliance was placed on TCR beta sequences and their occurrence across donors. In an earlier analysis of roughly 580 of the donors, high-throughput TCR beta sequencing was used to judge whether each TCR beta V gene segment behaved as functional or pseudogenic. Donor age, sex, ethnicity and CMV serostatus were compiled together with the repertoire data. Genome-wide SNP genotypes for about 65% of the roughly 670 donors were used in a later genetic analysis, which treated that subset as a discovery cohort. All discovery cohort repertoires had been generated using a single sequencing platform. HLA typing covered class I and class II loci at four-digit resolution. The number of typed donors differed by locus: about 620-640 for A, B, C, DRB1 and DQB1; 500 to 550 for DQA1; approximately 610 for DPA1; and approximately 450 for DPB1. Roughly five DR-DQ haplotypes were handled as single units for association and clustering because linkage in the cohort was strong. On average, over 200,000 unique TCR beta nucleotide sequences were sequenced per donor among more than 350 genotyped donors of the cohort, with around 19% of those sequences being non-productive.

The receptor library was made with the immunoSEQ multiplex PCR assay. For the multiplex PCR, a mixture combining 60 forward primers for TCR Vbeta segments and 13 reverse primers for TCR Jbeta segments was used. A multiplex PCR assay on genomic DNA amplified the CDR3 region of rearranged TCR beta genes. The Illumina HiSeq System was used to sequence the amplified TCR beta libraries as 87-base-pair reads. The authors' analysis ran thus. A later analysis counted tens of millions of unique TCR beta chains across the 550 to 700 repertoires, and 9 million to 14 million of these chains were shared by at least two donors. To remove PCR and sequencing errors, raw reads were error-corrected and collapsed into unique sequences using a nearest-neighbor algorithm that merged closely related sequences. To assign V, D and J gene segments, CDR3 sequences were aligned to IMGT reference sequences. For a sequence to be retained, at least a six-nucleotide match to both a V gene segment and a J gene segment was required. Rearrangements were classified as productive when the CDR3 lacked stop codons and remained in frame with V and J, and all other rearrangements were classified as non-productive. CDR3 was defined by IMGT convention, running from the second conserved V-encoded cysteine to the conserved J-encoded phenylalanine. The earlier analysis of approximately 590 of the donors excluded any sequence lacking an unambiguous match to a single V gene segment. In an earlier analysis of 587 of the donors, V segments were called functional above 56.7% productive rearrangements and were called segregating when the between-donor standard deviation exceeded 5%. A statistical classification framework was built for diagnosing cytomegalovirus status from the catalog of TCR beta chain sequences. A later analysis assigned V and J genes by comparing TCR nucleotide sequences with IMGT/GENE-DB human TR gene sequences. In a later analysis, CDR3 sequences and most-parsimonious VDJ recombination scenarios were assigned using the TCRdist pipeline. In a later analysis, each TCR beta chain was defined by its CDR3 amino acid sequence together with its V-gene family, and reads lacking a unique V-gene family were excluded. To address suspected cross-contamination and a sequencing artifact, a later analysis removed around 600 highly shared, low-generation-probability nucleotide sequences. For each public chain, a later analysis derived a clonal expansion index from normalized ranks of inferred template counts within each repertoire. In a later analysis, generation probabilities were computed using a VDJ recombination model fitted to out-of-frame rearrangements, and the results were checked against IGoR. In a later analysis, hypergeometric tests were used to score TCR-TCR, TCR-HLA and TCR-CMV co-occurrence, with a repertoire-size bias correction applied to TCR pairs. To estimate false discovery rates, a later analysis permuted the HLA or CMV assignments 20 times. In a later analysis, co-occurring TCRs were grouped using DBSCAN, and TCRdist sequence similarity was added for clustering within HLA-allele-positive subsets. Repertoires with fewer than 30,000 or more than 120,000 public chains, plus five repertoires with anomalous nucleotide sharing, were excluded from co-occurrence clustering. TCRdb mirrors the immuneACCESS table, restricted to in-frame sequences. Some clones are absent from its copies; in checked studies, under half trace to an unresolved V gene, and the reason for the others is unknown. V and J calls and clone size are those listed in that table; D and trimming were worked out from the DNA. The sample data list over 95,000 clones, and roughly 80% of these were observed just once. The ten most abundant clones make up 5.4% of the sample.

Study-wide findings and limitations: This cohort had only TCR beta chains sequenced, and the lack of alpha or paired-chain data limited which features could be detected. Cytomegalovirus status was reported to be diagnosed by the classifier with high specificity and sensitivity in both the original and validation cohorts. Compared with equally common non-associated chains, HLA-associated TCR beta chains in a later analysis were more clonally expanded and had lower generation probabilities. In an earlier analysis of about 600 of the donors, most TCR beta V segments appeared in productive rearrangements about 90% or about 30% of the time, broadly matching IMGT annotations. In a later genetic analysis, a missense DCLRE1C variant was associated with V-gene and J-gene trimming of TCR beta chains, and the association was replicated in an independent cohort. A further reported finding was that TCR beta sequences accurately predicted the HLA-A and HLA-B alleles for most subjects in the first cohort. In the study, some 160 TCR beta chains were listed as associated with cytomegalovirus. A group of highly shared sequence variants was considered likely to be a technical artifact of the sequencing pipeline. Because some donors lacked HLA typing at each locus, the association tests relied only on the typed subset. Because the 87-base-pair reads could not distinguish some IMGT-functional V segments, including TRBV6-2 and TRBV6-3, those segments were excluded. In a later analysis, several top co-occurrence clusters were reported to appear linked to parvovirus B19, influenza, CMV and Epstein-Barr virus. A few of the identified cytomegalovirus-associated TCR beta chains were confirmed in vitro to be specific for cytomegalovirus antigens. Assigning TCR associations to individual alleles was difficult when HLA alleles, especially DR and DQ, strongly co-occurred. Linkage disequilibrium might explain the correlated functional status among segregating V segments, but an unknown experimental factor could not be ruled out. In a later genetic analysis, fewer N-insertions in productive TCRs were reported among donors in an Asian-associated ancestry cluster than the roughly 700-donor mean. Roughly uniform sequencing depth across donors was assumed in presence/absence analyses, although this assumption may not hold. For the cohort, immune exposure information was limited to CMV serostatus. While some public TCRs were present in many individuals, most TCR sequences turned up only very rarely across donors. Specific HLA alleles were associated with 15,000 to 20,000 TCR beta sequences at a false discovery rate of 0.05 in a later analysis. Approximately 16 rarely observed V segments, including chromosome 9 orphons, were excluded from the earlier analysis of just under 600 of the donors because counts were too low. The authors suggested that the approach could potentially be extended to other disease states and immunological phenotypes. In a later analysis, the rate of TCR association differed among HLA loci, with DRB1 alleles having the most associated TCRs and HLA-C alleles having the fewest. According to a later analysis, most CMV-associated TCR beta chains appeared to be HLA-restricted, and the HLA associations seemed to be driven largely by CMV exposure.

The source of this sequence is a woman aged 25 to 39 in good health and CMV-seropositive. Source material: PBMCs. This chain joins TRBV7-2 to TRBJ1-1, with the D gene too uncertain to name. The nucleotide sequence is TGTGCCAGCAGCTTAGGTCGGGGAAGAACTGAAGCTTTCTTT. Its amino acids are CASSLGRGRTEAFF.